This T cell receptor (beta chain) was obtained from a study of blood T cell repertoires in COVID-19. In the study overall: The origin of the acute and convalescent COVID-19 samples was the United States, Italy and Spain.

Unmatched junction bases numbered 7, after V lost 6 bases and J lost 8 bases. Per the germline V gene, CDR1 is LGHDT and CDR2 is YNNKEL (reference sequence). The CDR3 is 13 amino acids. Method: immunoSEQ multiplex PCR; TCRdb's copy keeps in-frame clones and lacks some. The sample holds about 150,000 clones, 87% seen once. In its sample, this clone was seen once. The chain links TRBV3-1 (or the pseudogene TRBV3-2) to TRBJ2-1; 7 nucleotides align to TRBD2. Sequenced: peripheral blood. This TCR was sampled from a woman between 50 and 59 years old with acute or convalescent COVID-19. The CDR3 DNA is TGTGCCAGCAGTAGCTGGGCGGGAGATGAGCAGTTCTTC. It encodes CASSSWAGDEQFF.